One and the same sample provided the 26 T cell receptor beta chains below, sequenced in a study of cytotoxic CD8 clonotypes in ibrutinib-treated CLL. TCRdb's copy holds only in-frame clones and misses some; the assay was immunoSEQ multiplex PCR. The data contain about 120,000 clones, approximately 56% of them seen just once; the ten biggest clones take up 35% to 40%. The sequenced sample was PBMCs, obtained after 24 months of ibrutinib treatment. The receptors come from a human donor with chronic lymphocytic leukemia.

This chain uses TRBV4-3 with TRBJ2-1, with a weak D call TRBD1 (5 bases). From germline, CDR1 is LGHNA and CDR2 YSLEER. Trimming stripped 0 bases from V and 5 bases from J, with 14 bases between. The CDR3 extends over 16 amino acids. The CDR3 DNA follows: TGCGCCAGCAGCCAAGATGTGGGGCACTTTAACAATGAGCAGTTCTTC. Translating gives CASSQDVGHFNNEQFF.

For the CDR3, the DNA is TGTGCCAGCAGCGCACGGGGAATCGACACGGAGCAGTACTTC. This gives the protein CASSARGIDTEQYF. The genes are TRBV9 and TRBJ2-7; the D gene is possibly TRBD2 (5 bases). The V end was cut by 3 bases, the J end by 7 bases, with 17 bases between. The CDR3 contains 14 residues. CDR1 and CDR2 (germline): SGDLS, YYNGEE.

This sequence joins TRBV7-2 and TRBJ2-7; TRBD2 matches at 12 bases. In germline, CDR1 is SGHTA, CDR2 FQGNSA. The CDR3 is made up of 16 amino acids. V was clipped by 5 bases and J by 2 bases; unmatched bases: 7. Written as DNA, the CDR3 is TGTGCCAGCAGCCGGGGACTAGCGGGTCAAACCTACGAGCAGTACTTC. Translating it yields CASSRGLAGQTYEQYF.

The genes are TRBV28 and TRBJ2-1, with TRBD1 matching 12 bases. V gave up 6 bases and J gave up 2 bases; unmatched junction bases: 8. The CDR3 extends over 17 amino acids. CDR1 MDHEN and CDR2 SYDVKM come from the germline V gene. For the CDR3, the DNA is TGTGCCAGCAGCCTACCCGGGACAGGGGGCGCCTACAATGAGCAGTTCTTC. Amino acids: CASSLPGTGGAYNEQFF.

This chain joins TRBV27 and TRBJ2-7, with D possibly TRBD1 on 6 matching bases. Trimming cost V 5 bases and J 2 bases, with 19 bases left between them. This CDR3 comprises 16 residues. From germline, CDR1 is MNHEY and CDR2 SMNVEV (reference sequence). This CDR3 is CASSQTRGERTYEQYF. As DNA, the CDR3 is TGTGCCAGCAGTCAAACCAGGGGTGAGAGAACCTACGAGCAGTACTTC.

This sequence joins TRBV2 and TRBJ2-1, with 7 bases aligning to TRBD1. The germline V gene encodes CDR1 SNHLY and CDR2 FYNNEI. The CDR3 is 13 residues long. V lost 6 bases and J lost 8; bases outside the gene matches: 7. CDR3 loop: CASRDTGDHEQFF. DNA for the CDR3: TGTGCCAGCAGGGACACAGGGGACCATGAGCAGTTCTTC.

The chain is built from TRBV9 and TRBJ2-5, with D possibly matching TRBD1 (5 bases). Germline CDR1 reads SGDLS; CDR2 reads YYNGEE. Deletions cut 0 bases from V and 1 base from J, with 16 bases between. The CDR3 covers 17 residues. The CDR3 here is CASSVGKSTVPQETQYF. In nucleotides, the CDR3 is TGTGCCAGCAGCGTAGGAAAATCGACAGTCCCCCAAGAGACCCAGTACTTC.

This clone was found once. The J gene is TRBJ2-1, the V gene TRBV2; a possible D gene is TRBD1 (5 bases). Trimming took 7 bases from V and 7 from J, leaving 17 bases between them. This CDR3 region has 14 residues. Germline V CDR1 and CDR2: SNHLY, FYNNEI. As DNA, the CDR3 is TGTGCCAGCATGAGTCAAAGGGGCCTAAATGAGCAGTTCTTC. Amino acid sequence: CASMSQRGLNEQFF. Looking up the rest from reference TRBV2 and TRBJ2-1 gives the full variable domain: EPEVTQTPSHQVTQMGQEVILRCVPISNHLYFYWYRQILGQKVEFLVSFYNNEISEKSEIFDDQFSVERPDGSNFTLKIRSTKLEDSAMYFCASMSQRGLNEQFFGPGTRLTVL.

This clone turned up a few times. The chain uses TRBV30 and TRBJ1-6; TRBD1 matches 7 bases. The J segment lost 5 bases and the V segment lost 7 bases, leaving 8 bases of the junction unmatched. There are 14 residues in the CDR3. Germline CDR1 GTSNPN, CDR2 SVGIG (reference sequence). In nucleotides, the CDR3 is TGTGCCTCCCCACGACAGGGCCATAATTCACCCCTCCACTTT. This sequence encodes CASPRQGHNSPLHF.

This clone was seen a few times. In DNA, the CDR3 is TGTGCCAGCAGCTTAAGGGCGGGGGGGCAGAATGAGCAGTTCTTC. Protein sequence: CASSLRAGGQNEQFF. V gene TRBV7-2 combines with J gene TRBJ2-1; TRBD2 agrees at 9 bases. Trimming at V came to 2 bases and at J to 7 bases, leaving 6 bases not matched to a gene. This CDR3 comprises 15 residues. Per the germline V gene, CDR1 is SGHTA and CDR2 is FQGNSA.

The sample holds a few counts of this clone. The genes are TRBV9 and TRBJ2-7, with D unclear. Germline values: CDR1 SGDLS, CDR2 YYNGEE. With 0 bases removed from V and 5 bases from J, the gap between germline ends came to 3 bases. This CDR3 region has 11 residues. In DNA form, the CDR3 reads TGTGCCAGCAGCGTAGCGGACGAGCAGTACTTC. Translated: CASSVADEQYF.

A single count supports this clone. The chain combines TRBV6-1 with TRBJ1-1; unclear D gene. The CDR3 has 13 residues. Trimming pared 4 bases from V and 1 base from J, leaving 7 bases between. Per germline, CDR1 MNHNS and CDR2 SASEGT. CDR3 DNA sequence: TGTGCCAGCAGTGCGAAAGAGAACACTGAAGCTTTCTTT. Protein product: CASSAKENTEAFF.

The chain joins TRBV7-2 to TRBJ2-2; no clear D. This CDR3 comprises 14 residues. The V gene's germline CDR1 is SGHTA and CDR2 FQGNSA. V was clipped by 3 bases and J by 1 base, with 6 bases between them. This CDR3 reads CASSLQQNTGELFF. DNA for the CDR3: TGTGCCAGCAGCTTGCAACAGAACACCGGGGAGCTGTTTTTT.

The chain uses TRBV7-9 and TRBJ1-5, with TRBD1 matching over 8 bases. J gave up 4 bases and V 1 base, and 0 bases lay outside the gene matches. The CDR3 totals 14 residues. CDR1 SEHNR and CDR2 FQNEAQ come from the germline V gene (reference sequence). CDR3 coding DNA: TGTGCCAGCAGCTTAGGGACAGGGAATCAGCCCCAGCATTTT. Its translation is CASSLGTGNQPQHF. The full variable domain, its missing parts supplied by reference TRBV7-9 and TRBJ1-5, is DTGVSQNPRHKITKRGQNVTFRCDPISEHNRLYWYRQTLGQGPEFLTYFQNEAQLEKSRLLSDRFSAERPKGSFSTLEIQRTEQGDSAMYLCASSLGTGNQPQHFGDGTRLSIL.

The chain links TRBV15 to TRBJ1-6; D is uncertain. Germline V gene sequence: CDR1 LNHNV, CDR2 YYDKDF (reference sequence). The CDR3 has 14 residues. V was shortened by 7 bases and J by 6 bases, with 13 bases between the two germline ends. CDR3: CATKGIRGNSPLHF. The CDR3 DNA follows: TGTGCCACCAAAGGGATCCGGGGTAATTCACCCCTCCACTTT. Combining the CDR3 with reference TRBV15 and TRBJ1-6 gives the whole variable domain DAMVIQNPRYQVTQFGKPVTLSCSQTLNHNVMYWYQQKSSQAPKLLFHYYDKDFNNEADTPDNFQSRRPNTSFCFLDIRSPGLGDTAMYLCATKGIRGNSPLHFGNGTRLTVT.

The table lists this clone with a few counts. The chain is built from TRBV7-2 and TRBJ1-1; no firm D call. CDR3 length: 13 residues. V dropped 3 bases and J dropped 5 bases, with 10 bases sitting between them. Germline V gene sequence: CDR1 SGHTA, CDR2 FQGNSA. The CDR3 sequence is CASSLKARTEAFF. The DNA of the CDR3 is TGTGCCAGCAGCTTGAAGGCGAGAACTGAAGCTTTCTTT. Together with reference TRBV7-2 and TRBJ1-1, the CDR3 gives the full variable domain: GAGVSQSPSNKVTEKGKDVELRCDPISGHTALYWYRQSLGQGLEFLIYFQGNSAPDKSGLPSDRFSAERTGGSVSTLTIQRTQQEDSAVYLCASSLKARTEAFFGQGTRLTVV.

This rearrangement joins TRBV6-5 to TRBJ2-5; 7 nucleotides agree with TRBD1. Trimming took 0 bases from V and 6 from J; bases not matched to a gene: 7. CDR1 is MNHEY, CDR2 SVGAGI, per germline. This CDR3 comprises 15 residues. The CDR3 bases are TGTGCCAGCAGTTACTCGATTCAGGGGGTCAAGACCCAGTACTTC. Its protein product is CASSYSIQGVKTQYF.

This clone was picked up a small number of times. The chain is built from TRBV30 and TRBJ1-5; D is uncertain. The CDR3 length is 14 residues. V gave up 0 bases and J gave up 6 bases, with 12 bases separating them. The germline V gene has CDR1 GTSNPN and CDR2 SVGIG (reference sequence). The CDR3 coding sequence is TGTGCCTGGAGTGTACAAGCTCCCGGTCAGCCCCAGCATTTT. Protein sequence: CAWSVQAPGQPQHF.

Here the CDR3 reads CAAERDSNTEAFF. In nucleotides, the CDR3 is TGTGCCGCAGAGAGGGACTCGAACACTGAAGCTTTCTTT. The chain couples TRBV30 to TRBJ1-1, with D perhaps TRBD1 (5 bases). V was pared by 8 bases and J by 1 base, with 14 bases between. CDR1 and CDR2 from the germline V gene are GTSNPN and SVGIG (reference sequence). The CDR3 loop spans 13 amino acids. Filled out from reference TRBV30 and TRBJ1-1, the complete variable domain reads SQTIHQWPATLVQPVGSPLSLECTVEGTSNPNLYWYRQAAGRGLQLLFYSVGIGQISSEVPQNLSASRPQDRQFILSSKKLLLSDSGFYLCAAERDSNTEAFFGQGTRLTVV.

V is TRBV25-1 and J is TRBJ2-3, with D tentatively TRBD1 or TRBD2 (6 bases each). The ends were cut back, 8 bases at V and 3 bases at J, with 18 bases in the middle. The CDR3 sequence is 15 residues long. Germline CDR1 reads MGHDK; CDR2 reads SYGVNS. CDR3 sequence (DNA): TGTGCCAGCGGAGTCGAGGGGGGCACAACAGATACGCAGTATTTT. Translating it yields CASGVEGGTTDTQYF.

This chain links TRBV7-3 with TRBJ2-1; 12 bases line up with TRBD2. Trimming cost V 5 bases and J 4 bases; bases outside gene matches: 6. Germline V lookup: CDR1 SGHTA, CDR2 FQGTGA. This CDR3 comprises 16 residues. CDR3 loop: CASSPTSGGRYNEQFF. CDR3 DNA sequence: TGTGCCAGCAGCCCTACTAGCGGGGGGCGATACAATGAGCAGTTCTTC.

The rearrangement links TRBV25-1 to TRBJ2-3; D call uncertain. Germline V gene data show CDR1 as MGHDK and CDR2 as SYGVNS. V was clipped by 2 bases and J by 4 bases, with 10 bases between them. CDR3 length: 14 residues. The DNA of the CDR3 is TGTGCCAGCAGTGAAAGAGCTGTGGCAGATACGCAGTATTTT. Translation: CASSERAVADTQYF.

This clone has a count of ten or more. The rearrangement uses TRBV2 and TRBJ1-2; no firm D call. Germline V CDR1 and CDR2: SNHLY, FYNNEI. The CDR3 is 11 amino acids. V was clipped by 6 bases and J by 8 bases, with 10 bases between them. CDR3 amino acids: CASSRVEGYTF. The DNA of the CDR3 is TGTGCCAGCAGCCGGGTGGAAGGCTACACCTTC.

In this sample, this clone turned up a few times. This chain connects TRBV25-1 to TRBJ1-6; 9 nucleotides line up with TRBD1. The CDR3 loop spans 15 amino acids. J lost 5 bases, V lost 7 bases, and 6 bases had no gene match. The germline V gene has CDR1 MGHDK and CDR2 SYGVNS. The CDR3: CASTWGDRDNSPLHF. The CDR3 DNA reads TGTGCCAGCACCTGGGGGGACAGGGATAATTCACCCCTCCACTTT.

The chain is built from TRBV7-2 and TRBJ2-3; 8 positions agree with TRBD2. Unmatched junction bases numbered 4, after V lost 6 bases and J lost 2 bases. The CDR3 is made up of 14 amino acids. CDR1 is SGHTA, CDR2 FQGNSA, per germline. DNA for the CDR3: TGTGCCAGCAGGTCTAGCGGGTCCACAGATACGCAGTATTTT. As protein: CASRSSGSTDTQYF.

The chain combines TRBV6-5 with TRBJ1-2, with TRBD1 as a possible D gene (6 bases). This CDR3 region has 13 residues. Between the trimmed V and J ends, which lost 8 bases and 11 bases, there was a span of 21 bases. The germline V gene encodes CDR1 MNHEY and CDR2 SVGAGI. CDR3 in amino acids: CASYETGGAAYTF. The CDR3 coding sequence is TGTGCCAGCTATGAAACCGGGGGGGCAGCTTACACCTTC.